This record covers a single TCR beta chain. Its antigen is unknown. This sample is part of a study of CD8 T cells in ankylosing spondylitis. General study points: Before this, some motif variants had been reported in reactive arthritis synovial fluid and blood. Relatively rare in peripheral blood, disease-linked clones were also CD8+. Reportedly, disease-linked clones are significantly enriched in ankylosing spondylitis patients' matched synovial fluid. What appeared characteristic of ankylosing spondylitis blood was a TCR beta motif of under 10 highly homologous variants.

Construction of TCR beta libraries was performed using quantitative 5'-RACE with molecular barcodes. TCRdb itself ran the 5' RACE reads through MiXCR, one entry per CDR3 protein. The data hold fewer than 500,000 distinct CDR3 sequences, with 25% to 30% observed a single time. The sequencing input was blood, either unsorted or a sorted T cell fraction (not recorded which). The sequence came from a male donor with ankylosing spondylitis.

CDR3 loop: CSAGDLPYYEQYF. In DNA, the CDR3 is TGCAGTGCTGGGGACTTACCCTACTACGAGCAGTACTTC. The gene calls are TRBV20-1 and TRBJ2-7, with a possible D match to TRBD2 (6 bases). Germline CDR1 and CDR2: DFQATT and SNEGSKA (reference sequence). The V end was cut by 5 bases, the J end by 3 bases, with 14 bases between. The CDR3 contains 13 residues.